This TCR beta chain was sequenced for a study of blood T cell repertoires in COVID-19. Sequencing used immunoSEQ multiplex PCR; TCRdb keeps in-frame clones, though not all of them. The sample lists tens of thousands of clones, roughly four fifths occurring once. The CDR3 has 12 amino acids. CDR1 is SQVTM, CDR2 ANQGSEA, per germline. V was clipped by 1 base and J by 4 bases, with 7 bases between them. The chain couples TRBV29-1 to TRBJ1-1; D gene ambiguous. The receptor comes from a man aged 60-69 years with acute or convalescent COVID-19. The specimen was peripheral blood. The CDR3 reads CSVEARGTEAFF. The CDR3 nucleotides are TGCAGCGTTGAAGCCCGCGGCACTGAAGCTTTCTTT.